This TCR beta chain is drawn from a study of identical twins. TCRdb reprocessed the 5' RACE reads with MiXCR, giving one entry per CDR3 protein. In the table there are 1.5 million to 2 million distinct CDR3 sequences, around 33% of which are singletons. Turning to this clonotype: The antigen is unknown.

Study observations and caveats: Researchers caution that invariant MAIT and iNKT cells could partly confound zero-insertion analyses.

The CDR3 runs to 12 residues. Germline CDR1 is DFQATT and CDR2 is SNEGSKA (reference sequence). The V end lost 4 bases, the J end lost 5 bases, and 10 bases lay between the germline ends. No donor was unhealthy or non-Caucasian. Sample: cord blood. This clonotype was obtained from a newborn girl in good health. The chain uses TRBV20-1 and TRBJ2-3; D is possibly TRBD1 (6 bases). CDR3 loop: CSATYREDTQYF. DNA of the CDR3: TGCAGTGCTACATACAGGGAAGATACGCAGTATTTT.